Below, 14 T cell receptor beta chains from the same sample are listed, as sequenced in a study of Ad26.COV2.S vaccination and SARS-CoV-2 variants. Documented treatment: 19 received Ad26.COV2.S at low or high dose, single or two shots; several received placebo; per-sample allocation not given. At day 63 after the first vaccine or placebo injection, samples were drawn. The repertoire was sequenced with immunoSEQ multiplex PCR; TCRdb's copy has only in-frame clones and lacks some. The sample includes approximately 300,000 clones, around 85% seen only once; the top ten take around 2.2%. This specimen was peripheral blood, taken in a trial of Ad26.COV2.S vaccine versus placebo. The receptors derive from a person aged 18-60 years who received the Ad26.COV2.S COVID-19 vaccine or a placebo.

V gene TRBV13 combines with J gene TRBJ1-1; 9 bases are shared with TRBD1. This CDR3 has 15 amino acids. The germline gives CDR1 PRHDT, CDR2 FYEKMQ (reference sequence). V lost 5 bases, J lost 4 bases, and 8 bases stayed unmatched. The CDR3: CASSDRGQGTTEAFF. The CDR3 DNA reads TGTGCCAGCAGCGACCGGGGACAGGGCACCACTGAAGCTTTCTTT.

This chain uses TRBV9 with TRBJ2-5; 7 bases map to TRBD1. The CDR3 has 14 amino acids. V lost 0 bases, J lost 4 bases, and 3 bases stayed unmatched. Germline V gene lookup returns CDR1 SGDLS and CDR2 YYNGEE. The CDR3 region has the DNA TGTGCCAGCAGCGTAGGGGACAGATTAGAGACCCAGTACTTC. Translation gives CASSVGDRLETQYF.

This clone was seen just once. The genes are TRBV6-1 and TRBJ1-1, with D possibly being TRBD1 (5 bases). The CDR3 totals 15 residues. Trimming removed 0 bases from V and 2 bases from J, with 10 bases in between. The germline V gene encodes CDR1 MNHNS and CDR2 SASEGT. The CDR3 DNA reads as TGTGCCAGCAGTGAAGCGCTTAGGGGAAACACTGAAGCTTTCTTT. Protein product: CASSEALRGNTEAFF.

The V call is TRBV6-5, the J call TRBJ1-3; tentative D call: TRBD1 (6 bases). CDR3 size: 14 residues. Trimming stripped 2 bases from V and 4 bases from J, with 9 bases between. The V gene's germline CDR1 is MNHEY and CDR2 SVGAGI. The CDR3 coding sequence is TGTGCCAGCAGTTACCAGGGGCCAGGAAACACCATATATTTT. Encoded protein: CASSYQGPGNTIYF.

This sequence joins TRBV15 and TRBJ1-2; perhaps TRBD1 as D (5 bases). Germline V CDR1 and CDR2: LNHNV, YYDKDF (reference sequence). Trimming left V 8 bases short and J 2 bases short, with 12 bases between. The CDR3 length is 13 residues. CDR3 in DNA: TGTGCCACCTCCCCGGACACAAACTATGGCTACACCTTC. Translation: CATSPDTNYGYTF.

The gene calls are TRBV2 and TRBJ1-6; the D is unclear. The CDR3 loop spans 13 amino acids. Germline CDR1 reads SNHLY; CDR2 reads FYNNEI. V was shortened by 6 bases and J by 7 bases, with 10 bases between the two germline ends. The CDR3 sequence is CASSGMDNSPLHF. CDR3 DNA: TGTGCCAGCAGCGGCATGGACAATTCACCCCTCCACTTT.

The chain has TRBV20-1 and TRBJ1-2, with D unclear. Germline-derived CDR1 and CDR2 are DFQATT and SNEGSKA (reference sequence). V lost 6 bases, J lost 8 bases, and 13 bases lay in between. CDR3 length: 11 amino acids. CDR3 bases: TGCAGTGCCAGGATGGGCTACGGCTACACCTTC. Protein sequence: CSARMGYGYTF.

J is TRBJ2-7 and V is TRBV5-1; 8 bases align to TRBD2. V gave up 6 bases and J gave up 6 bases; unmatched junction bases: 20. CDR1 SGHRS and CDR2 YFSETQ come from the germline V gene. This CDR3 has 17 amino acids. The CDR3 loop reads CASTPFSGTVSLLEQYF. The CDR3 DNA is TGCGCCAGCACGCCTTTTAGCGGGACTGTTTCGCTTCTCGAGCAGTACTTC.

The CDR3 DNA reads as TGTGCCAGCACTTGGACGGCTAGCACAGATACGCAGTATTTT. Translated, it gives CASTWTASTDTQYF. The rearrangement joins TRBV6-5 to TRBJ2-3; D is unresolved. CDR1 and CDR2 from the germline V gene are MNHEY and SVGAGI. There are 14 residues in the CDR3. V was shortened by 7 bases and J by 0 bases, with 11 bases between the two germline ends.

V usage is TRBV3-1 (or the pseudogene TRBV3-2) and J usage is TRBJ2-3; TRBD2 is a possible D gene (6 bases). The CDR3 is made up of 15 amino acids. The germline gives CDR1 LGHDT, CDR2 YNNKEL (reference sequence). Between the trimmed V and J ends, which lost 5 bases and 4 bases, there was a span of 16 bases. CDR3: CASSWDSIEADTQYF. The CDR3 DNA is TGTGCCAGCAGCTGGGACTCCATCGAGGCAGATACGCAGTATTTT.

The chain combines TRBV7-6 with TRBJ2-1; 9 nucleotides match TRBD2. The trim removed 1 base at V and 4 bases at J, leaving 11 bases unmatched. Germline loops: CDR1 SGHVS, CDR2 FNYEAQ. This CDR3 spans 18 amino acids. The CDR3 DNA follows: TGTGCCAGCAGCTTAGTCCCCGGCGGGGGGGCCGGTTACAATGAGCAGTTCTTC. Its translation is CASSLVPGGGAGYNEQFF.

The chain employs TRBV7-9 and TRBJ1-1; 9 bases match TRBD1. The germline V gene encodes CDR1 SEHNR and CDR2 FQNEAQ (reference sequence). This CDR3 region has 16 residues. V lost 0 bases, J lost 6 bases, and 8 bases stayed unmatched. DNA of the CDR3: TGTGCCAGCAGCTTAGCCACAGGGGGCGGAGTGGCTGAAGCTTTCTTT. This sequence encodes CASSLATGGGVAEAFF.

The chain has TRBV4-2 and TRBJ2-4, with D perhaps matching TRBD1 or TRBD2 (5 bases each). From germline, CDR1 is LGHNA and CDR2 YNFKEQ. The CDR3 loop spans 14 amino acids. V shed 3 bases and J shed 9 bases, with 15 bases lying between them. CDR3 amino acids: CASSQDLEGSIQYF. The CDR3 nucleotides are TGTGCCAGCAGCCAGGACCTAGAGGGGTCCATTCAGTACTTC.

The chain uses TRBV19 and TRBJ2-7; D perhaps matches TRBD2 (6 bases). The CDR3 is made up of 14 amino acids. V dropped 5 bases and J dropped 3 bases, with 14 bases sitting between them. Germline V lookup: CDR1 LNHDA, CDR2 SQIVND (reference sequence). The CDR3 loop is CASSSRTGDYEQYF. The CDR3 bases are TGTGCCAGTAGTTCCCGGACGGGGGACTACGAGCAGTACTTC.